This T cell receptor (beta chain) comes out of a study of T-cell reconstitution after alpha-beta-depleted transplantation in children. Germline V lookup: CDR1 MNHEY, CDR2 SVGAGI. V lost 4 bases, J lost 7 bases, and 6 bases stayed unmatched. The CDR3 covers 13 residues. The library targeted TCRbeta and was prepared with unique molecular identifiers. Each CDR3 protein gets one entry after TCRdb re-called the PCR reads with MiXCR. Of about 480,000 distinct CDR3 sequences in the sample, under 15% were seen once. This clonotype showed up just a few times. This clonotype was obtained from a human donor who donated a stem cell graft to a child with combined immunodeficiency. The source was PBMCs from the stem cell graft donor, collected from the stem cell graft. The chain recombines TRBV6-5 with TRBJ2-7; 8 nucleotides match TRBD1. CDR3 amino acids: CASSSRQGWEQYF. The CDR3 DNA follows: TGTGCCAGCAGTTCCCGACAGGGGTGGGAGCAGTACTTC.